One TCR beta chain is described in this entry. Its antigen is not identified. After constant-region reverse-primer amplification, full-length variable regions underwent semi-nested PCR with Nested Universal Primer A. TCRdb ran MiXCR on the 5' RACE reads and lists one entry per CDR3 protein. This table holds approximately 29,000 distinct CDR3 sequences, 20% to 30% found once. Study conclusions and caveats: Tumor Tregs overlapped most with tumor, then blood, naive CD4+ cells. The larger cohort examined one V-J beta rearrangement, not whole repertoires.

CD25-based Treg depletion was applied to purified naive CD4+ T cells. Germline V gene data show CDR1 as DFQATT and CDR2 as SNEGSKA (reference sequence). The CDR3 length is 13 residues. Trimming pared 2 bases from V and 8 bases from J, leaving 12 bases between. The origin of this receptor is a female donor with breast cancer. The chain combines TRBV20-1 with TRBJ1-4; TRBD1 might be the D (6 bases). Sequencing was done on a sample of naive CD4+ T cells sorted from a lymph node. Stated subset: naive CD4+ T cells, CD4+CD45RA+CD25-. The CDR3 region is CSARSQGWEKLFF. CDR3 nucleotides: TGCAGTGCTAGATCTCAGGGGTGGGAAAAACTGTTTTTT.